The T cell receptor (beta chain) described here comes from a study of cytomegalovirus exposure and HLA in healthy donors. The PCR was carried out with 60 Vbeta primers and 13 Jbeta primers. Measured with immunoSEQ multiplex PCR; TCRdb has only the in-frame clones, and not every one. The table has around 90,000 clones, around 84% seen once. Sequenced sample: PBMCs. The clonotype was recovered from a man aged 35 to 55 in good health and CMV-seropositive.

Here the CDR3 reads CASSLQGAGGYNEQFF. CDR3 nucleotide sequence: TGCGCCAGCAGCTTGCAGGGGGCGGGTGGTTACAATGAGCAGTTCTTC. This chain uses TRBV5-1 with TRBJ2-1; 8 bases line up with TRBD1. CDR1 and CDR2 from the germline V gene are SGHRS and YFSETQ. This CDR3 has 16 residues. V trimming: 1 base; J trimming: 4 bases; junction bases outside the gene matches: 7. Based on the CDR3 plus reference TRBV5-1 and TRBJ2-1, the full variable domain is KAGVTQTPRYLIKTRGQQVTLSCSPISGHRSVSWYQQTPGQGLQFLFEYFSETQRNKGNFPGRFSGRQFSNSRSEMNVSTLELGDSALYLCASSLQGAGGYNEQFFGPGTRLTVL.